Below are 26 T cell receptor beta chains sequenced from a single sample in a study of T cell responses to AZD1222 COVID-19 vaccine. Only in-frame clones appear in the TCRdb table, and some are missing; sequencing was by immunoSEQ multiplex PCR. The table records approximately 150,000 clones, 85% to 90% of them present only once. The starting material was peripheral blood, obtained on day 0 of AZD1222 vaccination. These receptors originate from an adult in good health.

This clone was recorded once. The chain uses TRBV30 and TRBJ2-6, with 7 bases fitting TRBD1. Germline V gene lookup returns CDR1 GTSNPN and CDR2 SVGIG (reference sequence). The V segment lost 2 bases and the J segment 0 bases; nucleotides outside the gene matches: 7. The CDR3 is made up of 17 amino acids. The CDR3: CAWSQTGSISGANVLTF. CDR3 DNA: TGTGCCTGGAGTCAGACAGGGTCCATCTCTGGGGCCAACGTCCTGACTTTC.

CDR3 DNA: TGCGCCAGCAGCCCACAGTCTCAGGGTGGGACCGGGGAGCTGTTTTTT. Translation: CASSPQSQGGTGELFF. The chain couples TRBV4-1 to TRBJ2-2; D is possibly TRBD1 (5 bases). Trimming shortened V by 4 bases and J by 5 bases, and 17 bases separated the two germline ends. Germline V gene data show CDR1 as MGHRA and CDR2 as YSYEKL. The CDR3 has 16 amino acids.

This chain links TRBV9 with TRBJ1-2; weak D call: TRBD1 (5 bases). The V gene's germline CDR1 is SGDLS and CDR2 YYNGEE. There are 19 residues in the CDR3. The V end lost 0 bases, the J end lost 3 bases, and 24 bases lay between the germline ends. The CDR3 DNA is TGTGCCAGCAGCGTAGGGGGGTCGGCTCCTAAGTCGTCATACTATGGCTACACCTTC. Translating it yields CASSVGGSAPKSSYYGYTF. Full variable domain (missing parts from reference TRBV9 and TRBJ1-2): DSGVTQTPKHLITATGQRVTLRCSPRSGDLSVYWYQQSLDQGLQFLIQYYNGEERAKGNILERFSAQQFPDLHSELNLSSLELGDSALYFCASSVGGSAPKSSYYGYTFGSGTRLTVV.

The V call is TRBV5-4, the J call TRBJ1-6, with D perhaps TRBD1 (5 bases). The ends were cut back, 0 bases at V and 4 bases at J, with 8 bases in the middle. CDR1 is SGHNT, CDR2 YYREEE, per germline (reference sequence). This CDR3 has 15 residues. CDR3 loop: CASSLERTYNSPLHF. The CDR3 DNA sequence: TGTGCCAGCAGCTTGGAAAGGACATATAATTCACCCCTCCACTTT.

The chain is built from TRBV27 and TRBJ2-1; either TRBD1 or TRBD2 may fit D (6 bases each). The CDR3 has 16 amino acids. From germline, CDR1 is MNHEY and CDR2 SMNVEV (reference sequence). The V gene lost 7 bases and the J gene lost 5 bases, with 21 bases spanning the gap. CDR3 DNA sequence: TGTGCCAGCAAACAAGCAGGGGAGGTGGAAAACAATGAGCAGTTCTTC. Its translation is CASKQAGEVENNEQFF.

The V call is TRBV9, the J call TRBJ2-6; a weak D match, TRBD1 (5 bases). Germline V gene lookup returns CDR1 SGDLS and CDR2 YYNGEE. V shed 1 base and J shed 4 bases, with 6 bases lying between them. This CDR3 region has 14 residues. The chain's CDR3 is CASSVPGGANVLTF. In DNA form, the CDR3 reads TGTGCCAGCAGCGTACCAGGGGGGGCCAACGTCCTGACTTTC.

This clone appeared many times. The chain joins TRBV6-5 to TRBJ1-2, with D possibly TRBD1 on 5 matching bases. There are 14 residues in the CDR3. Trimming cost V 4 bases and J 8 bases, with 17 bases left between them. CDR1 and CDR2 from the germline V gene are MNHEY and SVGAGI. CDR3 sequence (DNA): TGTGCCAGCAGTTGGGGGACGCGGCAGGGCGGCTACACCTTC. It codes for CASSWGTRQGGYTF.

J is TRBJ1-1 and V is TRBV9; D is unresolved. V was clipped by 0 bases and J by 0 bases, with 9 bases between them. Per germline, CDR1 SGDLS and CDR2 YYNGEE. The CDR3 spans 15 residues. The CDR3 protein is CASSVVPGLNTEAFF. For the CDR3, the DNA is TGTGCCAGCAGCGTAGTTCCGGGGTTGAACACTGAAGCTTTCTTT.

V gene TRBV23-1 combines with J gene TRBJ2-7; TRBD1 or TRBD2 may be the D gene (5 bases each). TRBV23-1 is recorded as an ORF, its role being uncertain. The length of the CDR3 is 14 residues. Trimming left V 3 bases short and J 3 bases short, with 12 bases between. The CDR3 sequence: CASSQWDGDYEQYF. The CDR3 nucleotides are TGCGCCAGCAGTCAGTGGGACGGAGACTACGAGCAGTACTTC.

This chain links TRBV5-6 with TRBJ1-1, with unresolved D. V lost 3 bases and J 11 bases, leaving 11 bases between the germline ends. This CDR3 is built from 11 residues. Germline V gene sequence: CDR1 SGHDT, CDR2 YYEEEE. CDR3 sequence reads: CASSYLDGAFF. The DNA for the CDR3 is TGTGCCAGCAGCTATTTGGACGGGGCTTTCTTT.

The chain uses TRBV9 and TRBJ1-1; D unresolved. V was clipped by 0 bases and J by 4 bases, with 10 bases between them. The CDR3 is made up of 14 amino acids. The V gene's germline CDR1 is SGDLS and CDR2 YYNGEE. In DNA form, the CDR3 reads TGTGCCAGCAGCGTAGGGCCGGTAGGCACTGAAGCTTTCTTT. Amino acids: CASSVGPVGTEAFF. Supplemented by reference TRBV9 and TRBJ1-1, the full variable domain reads DSGVTQTPKHLITATGQRVTLRCSPRSGDLSVYWYQQSLDQGLQFLIQYYNGEERAKGNILERFSAQQFPDLHSELNLSSLELGDSALYFCASSVGPVGTEAFFGQGTRLTVV.

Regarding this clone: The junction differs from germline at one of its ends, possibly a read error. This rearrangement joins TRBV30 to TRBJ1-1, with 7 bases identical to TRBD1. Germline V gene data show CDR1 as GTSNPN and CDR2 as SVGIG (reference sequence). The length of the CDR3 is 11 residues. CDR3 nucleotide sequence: TGTGCCTGGAGGGGACAGTCTGAAGCTTTCTTC. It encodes CAWRGQSEAFF.

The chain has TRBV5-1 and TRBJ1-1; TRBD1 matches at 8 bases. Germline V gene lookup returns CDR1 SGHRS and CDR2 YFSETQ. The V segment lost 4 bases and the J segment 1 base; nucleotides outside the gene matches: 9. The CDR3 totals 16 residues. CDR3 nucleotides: TGCGCCAGCAGCCCTCGAGGGCAGGGGGCGAACACTGAAGCTTTCTTT. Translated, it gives CASSPRGQGANTEAFF. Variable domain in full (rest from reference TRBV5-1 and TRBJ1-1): KAGVTQTPRYLIKTRGQQVTLSCSPISGHRSVSWYQQTPGQGLQFLFEYFSETQRNKGNFPGRFSGRQFSNSRSEMNVSTLELGDSALYLCASSPRGQGANTEAFFGQGTRLTVV.

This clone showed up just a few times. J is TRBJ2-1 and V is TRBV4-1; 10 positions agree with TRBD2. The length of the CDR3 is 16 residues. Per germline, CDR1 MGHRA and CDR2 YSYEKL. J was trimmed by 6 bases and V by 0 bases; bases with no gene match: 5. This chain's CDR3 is CASSQEGTSVSNEQFF. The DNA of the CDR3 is TGCGCCAGCAGCCAAGAAGGGACTAGCGTCTCCAATGAGCAGTTCTTC.

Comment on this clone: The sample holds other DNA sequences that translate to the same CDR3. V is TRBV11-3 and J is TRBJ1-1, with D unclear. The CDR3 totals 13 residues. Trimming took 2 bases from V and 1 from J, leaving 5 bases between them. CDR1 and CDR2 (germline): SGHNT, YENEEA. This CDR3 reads CASSLTGNTEAFF. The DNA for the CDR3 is TGTGCCAGCAGCTTAACGGGGAACACTGAAGCTTTCTTT. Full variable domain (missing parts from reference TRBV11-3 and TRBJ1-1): EAGVVQSPRYKIIEKKQPVAFWCNPISGHNTLYWYLQNLGQGPELLIRYENEEAVDDSQLPKDRFSAERLKGVDSTLKIQPAELGDSAVYLCASSLTGNTEAFFGQGTRLTVV.

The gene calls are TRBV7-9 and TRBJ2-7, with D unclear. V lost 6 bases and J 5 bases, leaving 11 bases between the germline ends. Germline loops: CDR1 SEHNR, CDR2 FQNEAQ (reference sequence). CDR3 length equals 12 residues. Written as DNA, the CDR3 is TGTGCCAGCAGTTGGGCCGTGAACGAGCAGTACTTC. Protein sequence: CASSWAVNEQYF.

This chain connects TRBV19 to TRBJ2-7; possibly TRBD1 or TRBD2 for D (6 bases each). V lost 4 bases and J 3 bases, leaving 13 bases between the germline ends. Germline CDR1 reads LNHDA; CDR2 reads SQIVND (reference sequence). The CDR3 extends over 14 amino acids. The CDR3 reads CASSRGGRFYEQYF. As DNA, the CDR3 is TGTGCCAGTAGTAGAGGGGGGCGTTTCTACGAGCAGTACTTC.

This CDR3 reads CASNSGFAGSYTF. The CDR3 nucleotides are TGTGCCAGCAATTCGGGGTTCGCCGGAAGCTACACCTTC. This chain joins TRBV27 and TRBJ1-2; D is ambiguous. The germline gives CDR1 MNHEY, CDR2 SMNVEV (reference sequence). The CDR3 has 13 amino acids. Trimming shortened V by 7 bases and J by 9 bases, and 18 bases separated the two germline ends.

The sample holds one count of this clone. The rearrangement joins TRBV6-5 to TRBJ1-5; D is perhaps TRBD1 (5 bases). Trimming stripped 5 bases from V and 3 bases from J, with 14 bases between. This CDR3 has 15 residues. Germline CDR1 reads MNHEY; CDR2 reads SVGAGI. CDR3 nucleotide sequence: TGTGCCAGCAGTACGACCGGGACCATCAATCAGCCCCAGCATTTT. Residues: CASSTTGTINQPQHF.

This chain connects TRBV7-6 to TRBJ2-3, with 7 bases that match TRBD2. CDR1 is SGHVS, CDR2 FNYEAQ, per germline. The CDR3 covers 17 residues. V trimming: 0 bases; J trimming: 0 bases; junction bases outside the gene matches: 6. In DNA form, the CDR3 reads TGTGCCAGCAGCTTAGCCGGGCCGGGGGGAAGCACAGATACGCAGTATTTT. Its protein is CASSLAGPGGSTDTQYF.

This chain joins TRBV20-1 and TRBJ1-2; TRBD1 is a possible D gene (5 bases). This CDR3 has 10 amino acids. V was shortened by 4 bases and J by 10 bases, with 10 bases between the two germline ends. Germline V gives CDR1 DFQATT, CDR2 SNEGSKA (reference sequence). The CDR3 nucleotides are TGCAGTGCTACGCAGGGTGTCTACACCTTC. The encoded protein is CSATQGVYTF.

The CDR3 reads CASSVDREPGEQYF. Written as DNA, the CDR3 is TGCGCCAGCAGCGTCGACAGGGAGCCTGGCGAGCAGTACTTC. The rearrangement uses TRBV5-1 and TRBJ2-7; 7 nucleotides align to TRBD1. Germline V CDR1 and CDR2: SGHRS, YFSETQ. The CDR3 is made up of 14 amino acids. V was clipped by 4 bases and J by 6 bases; unmatched bases: 10.

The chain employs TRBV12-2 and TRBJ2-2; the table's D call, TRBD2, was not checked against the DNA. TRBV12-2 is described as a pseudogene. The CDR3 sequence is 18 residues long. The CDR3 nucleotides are TGTGCAAGTCGCTTAGCGGGGAGGGGGACAAAGAACACCGGGGAGCTGTTTTTT. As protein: CASRLAGRGTKNTGELFF.

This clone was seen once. The CDR3 DNA sequence: TGTGCCAGCCCACCCTTAGCGGGAGGGCCCGAAGATACGCAGTATTTT. Protein sequence: CASPPLAGGPEDTQYF. The rearrangement links TRBV2 to TRBJ2-3, with 11 bases identical to TRBD2. The CDR3 runs to 16 residues. V gave up 8 bases and J gave up 5 bases; unmatched junction bases: 12. Germline V gene sequence: CDR1 SNHLY, CDR2 FYNNEI.

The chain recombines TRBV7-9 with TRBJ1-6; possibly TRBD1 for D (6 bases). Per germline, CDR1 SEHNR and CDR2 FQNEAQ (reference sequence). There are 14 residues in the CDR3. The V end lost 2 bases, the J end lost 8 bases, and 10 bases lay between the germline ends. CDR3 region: CASSLNQGHSPLHF. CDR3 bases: TGTGCCAGCAGCTTAAATCAGGGGCATTCACCCCTCCACTTT.

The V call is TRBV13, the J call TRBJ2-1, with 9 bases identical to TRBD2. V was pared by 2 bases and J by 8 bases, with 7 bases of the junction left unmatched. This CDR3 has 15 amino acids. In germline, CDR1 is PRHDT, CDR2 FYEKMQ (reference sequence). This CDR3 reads CASSLQLAGIYEQFF. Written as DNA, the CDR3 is TGTGCCAGCAGCTTACAGCTAGCGGGAATTTATGAGCAGTTCTTC.